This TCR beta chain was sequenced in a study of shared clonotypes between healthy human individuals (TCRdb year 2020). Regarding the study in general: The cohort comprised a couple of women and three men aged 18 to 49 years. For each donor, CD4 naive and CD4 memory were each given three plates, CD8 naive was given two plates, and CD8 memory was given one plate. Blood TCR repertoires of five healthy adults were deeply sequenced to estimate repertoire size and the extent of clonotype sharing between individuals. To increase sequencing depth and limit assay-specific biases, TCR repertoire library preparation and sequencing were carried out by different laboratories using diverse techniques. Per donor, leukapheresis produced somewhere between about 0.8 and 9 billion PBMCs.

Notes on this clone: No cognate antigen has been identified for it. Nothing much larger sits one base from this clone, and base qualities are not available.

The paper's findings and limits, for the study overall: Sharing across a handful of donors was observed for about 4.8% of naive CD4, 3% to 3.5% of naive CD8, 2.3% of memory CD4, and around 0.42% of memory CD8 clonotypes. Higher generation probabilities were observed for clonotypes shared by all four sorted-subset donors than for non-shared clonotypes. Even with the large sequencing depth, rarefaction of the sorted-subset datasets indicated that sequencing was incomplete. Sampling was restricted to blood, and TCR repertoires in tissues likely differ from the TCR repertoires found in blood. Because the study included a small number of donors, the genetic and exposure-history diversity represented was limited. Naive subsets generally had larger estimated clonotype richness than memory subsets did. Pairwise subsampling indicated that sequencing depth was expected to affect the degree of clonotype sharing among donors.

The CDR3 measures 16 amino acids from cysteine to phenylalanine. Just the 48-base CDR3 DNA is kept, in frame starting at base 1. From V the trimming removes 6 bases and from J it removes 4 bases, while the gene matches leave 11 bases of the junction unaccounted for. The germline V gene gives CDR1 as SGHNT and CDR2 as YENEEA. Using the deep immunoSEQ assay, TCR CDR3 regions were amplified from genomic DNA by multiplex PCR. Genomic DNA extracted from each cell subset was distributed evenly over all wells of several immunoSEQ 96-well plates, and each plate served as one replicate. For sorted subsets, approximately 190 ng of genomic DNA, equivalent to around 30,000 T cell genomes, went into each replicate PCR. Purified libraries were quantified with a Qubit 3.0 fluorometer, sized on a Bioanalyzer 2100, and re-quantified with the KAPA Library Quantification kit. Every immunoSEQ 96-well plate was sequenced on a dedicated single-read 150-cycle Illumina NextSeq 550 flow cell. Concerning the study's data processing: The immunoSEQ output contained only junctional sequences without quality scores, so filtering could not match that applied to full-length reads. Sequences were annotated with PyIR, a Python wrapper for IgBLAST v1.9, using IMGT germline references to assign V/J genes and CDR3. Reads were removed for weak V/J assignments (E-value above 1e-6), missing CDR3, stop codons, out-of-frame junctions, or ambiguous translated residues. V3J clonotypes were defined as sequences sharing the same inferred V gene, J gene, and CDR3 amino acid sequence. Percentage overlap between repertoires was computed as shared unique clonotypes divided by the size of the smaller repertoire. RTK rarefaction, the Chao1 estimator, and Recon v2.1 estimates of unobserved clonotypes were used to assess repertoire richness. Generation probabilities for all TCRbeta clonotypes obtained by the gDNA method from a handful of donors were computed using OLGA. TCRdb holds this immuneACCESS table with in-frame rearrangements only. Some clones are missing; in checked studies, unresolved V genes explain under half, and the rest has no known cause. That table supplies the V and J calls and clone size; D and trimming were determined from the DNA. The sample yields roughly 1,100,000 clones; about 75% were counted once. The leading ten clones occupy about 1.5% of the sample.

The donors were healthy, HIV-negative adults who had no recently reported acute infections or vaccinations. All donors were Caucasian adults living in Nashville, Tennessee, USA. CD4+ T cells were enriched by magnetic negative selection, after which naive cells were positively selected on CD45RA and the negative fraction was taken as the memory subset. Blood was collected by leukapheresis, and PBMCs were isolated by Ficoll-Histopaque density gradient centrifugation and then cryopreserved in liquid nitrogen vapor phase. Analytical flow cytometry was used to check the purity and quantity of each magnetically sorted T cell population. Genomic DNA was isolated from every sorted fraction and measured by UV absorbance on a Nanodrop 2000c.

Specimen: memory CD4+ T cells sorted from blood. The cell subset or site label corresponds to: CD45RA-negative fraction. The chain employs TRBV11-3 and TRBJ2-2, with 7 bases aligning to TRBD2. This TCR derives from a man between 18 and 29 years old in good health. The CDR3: CASSSGTTHSTGELFF. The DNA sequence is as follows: TGTGCCAGCAGTTCCGGGACTACCCATTCCACCGGGGAGCTGTTTTTT.